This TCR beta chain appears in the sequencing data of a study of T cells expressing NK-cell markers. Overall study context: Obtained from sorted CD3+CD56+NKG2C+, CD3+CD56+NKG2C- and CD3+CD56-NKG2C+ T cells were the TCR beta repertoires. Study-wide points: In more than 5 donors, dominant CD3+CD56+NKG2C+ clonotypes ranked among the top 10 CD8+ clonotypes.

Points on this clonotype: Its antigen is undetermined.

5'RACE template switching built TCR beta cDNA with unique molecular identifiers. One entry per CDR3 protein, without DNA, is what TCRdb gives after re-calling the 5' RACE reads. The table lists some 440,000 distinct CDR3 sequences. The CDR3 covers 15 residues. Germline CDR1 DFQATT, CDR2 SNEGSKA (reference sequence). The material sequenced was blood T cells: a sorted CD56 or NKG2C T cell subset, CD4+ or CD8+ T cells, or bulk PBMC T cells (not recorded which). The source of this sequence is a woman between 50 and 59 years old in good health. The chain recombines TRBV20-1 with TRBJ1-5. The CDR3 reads CSASSGGKGNQPQHF.